This entry concerns a single T cell receptor (beta chain). Its specificity is not known. This sample is drawn from a study of OX40 agonist ivuxolimab in advanced cancers. Study-wide context: A male proportion of 82.7% was recorded, with mean age around 60 years and range 23 to 79. Study-level results: Among the least clonally expanded were partial responders at 0.1-3.0 mg/kg. Within 6 weeks, CD4+ and CD8+ blood T cells expanded clonally at 0.1 to 3.0 mg/kg.

Data came from immunoSEQ multiplex PCR; TCRdb stores just in-frame clones and leaves some out. The table shows about 35,000 clones, with roughly 84% occurring only once. The CDR3 runs to 14 residues. The germline V gene has CDR1 SGHAT and CDR2 FQNNGV. The V end was cut by 0 bases, the J end by 10 bases, with 13 bases between. V gene TRBV11-2 combines with J gene TRBJ2-1, with D tentatively TRBD2 (6 bases). The sequencing here drew on CD4+ or CD8+ T cells sorted from blood, taken in a trial of the OX40 agonist ivuxolimab. This sequence originates from an adult with an advanced solid tumor such as melanoma, head and neck, liver or kidney cancer. In nucleotides, the CDR3 is TGTGCCAGCAGCTTAGATGGCGGGGTAGGAGAGCAGTTCTTC. Translating gives CASSLDGGVGEQFF.